These T cell receptor beta chains were read from a single sample in a study of CD8 T cells in ankylosing spondylitis. In TCRdb, the 5' RACE reads were re-called with MiXCR into one record per CDR3 protein. This table holds tens of thousands of distinct CDR3 sequences, around 25% found once. The sequenced sample consisted of blood, either unsorted or a sorted T cell fraction (not recorded which). Receptors originate from a male donor with ankylosing spondylitis or in good health (not recorded which). The CDR3 runs from the conserved cysteine through the conserved F or W. Each record gives: V gene, CDR3 length, clone size, D gene, J gene, CDR3 DNA, CDR3 protein. A D gene is named only where the DNA matches it firmly. A row's size may be missing; if present it is once, few, many or a size class.

V: TRBV27; length: 16; size: NA; D: NA; J: TRBJ1-5; DNA: TGTGCCAGCAGTTTATGGGGGACCTTTAACTCTCAGCCCCAGCATTTT; CDR3: CASSLWGTFNSQPQHF
V: TRBV5-6; length: 11; size: NA; D: NA; J: TRBJ2-5; DNA: TGTGCCAGCAGCTTGGAAAAGACCCAGTACTTC; CDR3: CASSLEKTQYF
V: TRBV12-3/TRBV12-4; length: 12; size: many; D: NA; J: TRBJ2-1; DNA: TGTGCCAGCAGTTCATCAGGTCATGAGCAGTTCTTC; CDR3: CASSSSGHEQFF
V: TRBV9; length: 14; size: NA; D: NA; J: TRBJ2-3; DNA: TGTGCCAGCAGCGTATTTAGGTCGACAGATACGCAGTATTTT; CDR3: CASSVFRSTDTQYF
V: TRBV5-5; length: 14; size: NA; D: NA; J: TRBJ2-1; DNA: TGTGCCAGCAGCCGGACCGCAGCGTACAATGAGCAGTTCTTC; CDR3: CASSRTAAYNEQFF
V: TRBV28; length: 15; size: NA; D: NA; J: TRBJ1-5; DNA: TGTGCCAGCAGCAAGGACTTCGATAGCAATCAGCCCCAGCATTTT; CDR3: CASSKDFDSNQPQHF
V: TRBV12-3/TRBV12-4; length: 15; size: few; D: TRBD1; J: TRBJ2-3; DNA: TGTGCCAGCAGTCTGAAGACAGGGGCCACAGATACGCAGTATTTT; CDR3: CASSLKTGATDTQYF
V: TRBV20-1; length: 14; size: many; D: NA; J: TRBJ2-1; DNA: TGCAGTGCTATGGGACCCAGCTCCTACAATGAGCAGTTCTTC; CDR3: CSAMGPSSYNEQFF
V: TRBV20-1; length: 15; size: few; D: NA; J: TRBJ1-4; DNA: TGCAGTGCTTTGGACAGCTCCAAAACTAATGAAAAACTGTTTTTT; CDR3: CSALDSSKTNEKLFF
V: TRBV28; length: 14; size: NA; D: TRBD1; J: TRBJ2-7; DNA: TGTGCCAGCAGTCCCACAGGGGTAGCCTACGAGCAGTACTTC; CDR3: CASSPTGVAYEQYF
V: TRBV5-1; length: 17; size: NA; D: TRBD1; J: TRBJ2-6; DNA: TGCGCCAGCAGCTACCGGACAGGGGTTCATGGGGCCAACGTCCTGACTTTC; CDR3: CASSYRTGVHGANVLTF
V: TRBV5-1; length: 16; size: NA; D: NA; J: TRBJ1-3; DNA: TGCGCCAGCAGCCTACCGGACAGAGTCTCTGGAAACACCATATATTTT; CDR3: CASSLPDRVSGNTIYF
V: TRBV4-1; length: 17; size: few; D: NA; J: TRBJ2-6; DNA: TGCGCCAGCAGCCAAGACGGACAAAGCTCTGGGGCCAACGTCCTGACTTTC; CDR3: CASSQDGQSSGANVLTF
V: TRBV28; length: 15; size: NA; D: NA; J: TRBJ1-1; DNA: TGTGCCAGCAGTTTGCGACCGGGACCCAAGACTGAAGCTTTCTTT; CDR3: CASSLRPGPKTEAFF
V: TRBV20-1; length: 14; size: NA; D: NA; J: TRBJ1-2; DNA: TGCAGTGCTAGAGATTACGTCCAGGGTTTCGGCTACACCTTC; CDR3: CSARDYVQGFGYTF
V: TRBV12-3/TRBV12-4; length: 13; size: NA; D: NA; J: TRBJ2-3; DNA: TGTGCCAGCAGCCTGGTAAAGCCAGATACGCAGTATTTT; CDR3: CASSLVKPDTQYF
V: TRBV5-1; length: 15; size: NA; D: NA; J: TRBJ1-3; DNA: TGCGCCAGCAGCGGGGGGCGCGATCCTGGAAACACCATATATTTT; CDR3: CASSGGRDPGNTIYF
V: TRBV5-1; length: 14; size: NA; D: NA; J: TRBJ1-1; DNA: TGCGCCAGCAGCACGGTCCCAGGCAACACTGAAGCTTTCTTT; CDR3: CASSTVPGNTEAFF
V: TRBV5-2; length: 16; size: NA; D: NA; J: TRBJ2-2; DNA: TGTGCCATGGGCCCGGGCCTCAACGGCAACACCGGGGAGCTGTTTTTT; CDR3: CAMGPGLNGNTGELFF
V: TRBV5-1; length: 14; size: few; D: TRBD1; J: TRBJ1-2; DNA: TGCGCCAGCAGCGTAGGGGGCTGGGACTATGGCTACACCTTC; CDR3: CASSVGGWDYGYTF
V: TRBV11-2; length: 15; size: NA; D: TRBD1; J: TRBJ1-1; DNA: TGTGCCAGCAGCTGGGACAGGGGAGGTGGCACTGAAGCTTTCTTT; CDR3: CASSWDRGGGTEAFF
V: TRBV20-1; length: 12; size: NA; D: NA; J: TRBJ2-5; DNA: TGCAGTGCCATAGCAGGCGGGGAGACCCAGTACTTC; CDR3: CSAIAGGETQYF
V: TRBV15; length: 15; size: NA; D: NA; J: TRBJ1-1; DNA: TGTGCCACCAGCGGAGCGGGGGCCAGGGGCACTGAAGCTTTCTTT; CDR3: CATSGAGARGTEAFF
V: TRBV11-1; length: 19; size: many; D: TRBD2; J: TRBJ2-2; DNA: TGTGCCAGCAGCTTAAGGGCTAGTCTAGCGGGAAGAAACACCGGGGAGCTGTTTTTT; CDR3: CASSLRASLAGRNTGELFF
V: TRBV29-1; length: 11; size: few; D: NA; J: TRBJ2-1; DNA: TGCAGCGTTGAAGGGGGAGATGAGCAGTTCTTC; CDR3: CSVEGGDEQFF
V: TRBV12-3/TRBV12-4; length: 14; size: many; D: NA; J: TRBJ2-2; DNA: TGTGCCAGCAGTTTAGGAGTGAACACCGGGGAGCTGTTTTTT; CDR3: CASSLGVNTGELFF
V: TRBV5-1; length: 15; size: NA; D: NA; J: TRBJ2-2; DNA: TGCGCCAGCAGCTGGGGACACTCGAACACCGGGGAGCTGTTTTTT; CDR3: CASSWGHSNTGELFF
V: TRBV27; length: 14; size: few; D: TRBD1; J: TRBJ2-1; DNA: TGTGCCAGCAGGGGGGACAGGGGGCTCAATGAGCAGTTCTTC; CDR3: CASRGDRGLNEQFF
V: TRBV7-2; length: 13; size: many; D: NA; J: TRBJ2-5; DNA: TGTGCCAGCAGCTATCCCGGGGAAGAGACCCAGTACTTC; CDR3: CASSYPGEETQYF
V: TRBV20-1; length: 15; size: few; D: NA; J: TRBJ1-1; DNA: TGCAGTGCGCATTTACGTGGGGGTAGGGGCACTGAAGCTTTCTTT; CDR3: CSAHLRGGRGTEAFF
V: TRBV7-8; length: 14; size: few; D: TRBD2; J: TRBJ2-5; DNA: TGTGCCAGCAGCCGACTAGCGGTTAAAGAGACCCAGTACTTC; CDR3: CASSRLAVKETQYF
V: TRBV20-1; length: 12; size: many; D: NA; J: TRBJ2-7; DNA: TGCAGTGCTGTTTATGCTTCAGGCGAGCAGTACTTC; CDR3: CSAVYASGEQYF
V: TRBV11-2; length: 13; size: NA; D: TRBD1; J: TRBJ1-1; DNA: TGTGCCAGCAGCTCAGGACAGGGGCTGGAAGCTTTCTTT; CDR3: CASSSGQGLEAFF
V: TRBV29-1; length: 13; size: NA; D: NA; J: TRBJ2-3; DNA: TGCAGCGTTGCGGGTTCATACACAGATACGCAGTATTTT; CDR3: CSVAGSYTDTQYF
V: TRBV20-1; length: 15; size: NA; D: NA; J: TRBJ2-3; DNA: TGCAGTGCTAGAGTCGAAGCGAGGAACACAGATACGCAGTATTTT; CDR3: CSARVEARNTDTQYF
V: TRBV20-1; length: 14; size: NA; D: TRBD1; J: TRBJ2-7; DNA: TGCAGTGCTAGCCCGGGACAGGGGTCAAGGGAGCAGTACTTC; CDR3: CSASPGQGSREQYF
V: TRBV27; length: 15; size: NA; D: NA; J: TRBJ1-5; DNA: TGTGCCAGCAGTTTATACGGGGACGGTCGTCAGCCCCAGCATTTT; CDR3: CASSLYGDGRQPQHF
V: TRBV12-3/TRBV12-4; length: 13; size: NA; D: NA; J: TRBJ2-1; DNA: TGTGCCAGCAGACCCCTGGATTACAATGAGCAGTTCTTC; CDR3: CASRPLDYNEQFF
V: TRBV6-1; length: 14; size: NA; D: TRBD1; J: TRBJ1-4; DNA: TGTGCCAGCAGTATCCGGACAGGGAATGAAAAACTGTTTTTT; CDR3: CASSIRTGNEKLFF
V: TRBV5-1; length: 14; size: NA; D: TRBD1; J: TRBJ2-7; DNA: TGCGCCAGCAGCCAAATGGGACAGAACTACGAGCAGTACTTC; CDR3: CASSQMGQNYEQYF
V: TRBV4-2; length: 16; size: NA; D: NA; J: TRBJ1-1; DNA: TGTGCCAGCAGCCAAGATTTGGGGGGAGGGTACACTGAAGCTTTCTTT; CDR3: CASSQDLGGGYTEAFF
V: TRBV19; length: 14; size: few; D: TRBD1; J: TRBJ2-1; DNA: TGTGCCAGCGAAGGGGGCGATTTCTATGTAGAGCAGTTCTTC; CDR3: CASEGGDFYVEQFF
V: TRBV11-2; length: 19; size: few; D: TRBD1; J: TRBJ1-1; DNA: TGTGCCAGCAGCTTAGTTCGGACAGGGACTTGGCGGGTCAACACTGAAGCTTTCTTT; CDR3: CASSLVRTGTWRVNTEAFF